This TCR beta chain was sequenced in a study of blood T cell repertoires in COVID-19. Study-wide context: Some COVID-19 samples were acute and others convalescent; all came from the United States, Italy and Spain. Nucleic acid was either cDNA or gDNA, and it came from T cells, B-cell-depleted T cells, or PBMCs.

As processed by the authors: Amplification with reference gene primers provided the estimates of nucleated cell counts. The method was immunoSEQ multiplex PCR; TCRdb's version includes in-frame clones alone and lacks a portion of them. D and trimming come from the DNA, and the V and J calls and clone size come from that table. The profile shows fewer than 85,000 clones, approximately 87% of them singletons. The V end was cut by 10 bases, the J end by 8 bases, with 11 bases between. Germline CDR1 SEHNR, CDR2 FQNEAQ (reference sequence). This CDR3 contains 11 residues. The V gene is TRBV7-9, the J gene TRBJ1-4, with D unclear. The receptor was isolated from a man aged 50 to 60 with active COVID-19. The sequenced sample consisted of peripheral blood. CDR3 in amino acids: CATLQAEKLFF. The CDR3 region has the DNA TGTGCCACCCTGCAAGCGGAAAAACTGTTTTTT.